One sample yielded the 17 T cell receptor beta chains listed below, sequenced in a study of glioma-infiltrating T cells. TCR alpha and beta CDR3 regions were amplified from RNA using iRepertoire nested multiplex PCR. TCRdb redid the calling of the multiplex PCR reads with MiXCR, one entry per CDR3 protein. Here the sample spans more than 90,000 distinct CDR3 sequences, roughly 39% being singletons. Sequencing was carried out using glioma tissue, nonneoplastic brain tissue, or PBMCs (not recorded which). Every receptor here comes from a human donor with low-grade glioma or glioblastoma, undergoing nonglioma brain surgery, or in good health (not recorded which).

Concerning this clonotype itself: Being one base from a much bigger clone, this may be a read error. The conserved closing phenylalanine or tryptophan is absent in this CDR3, likely reflecting a read error. In nucleotides, the CDR3 is TGCAGTGCCCGGACTAGCGGGGGAATCTCCTACAAGCAGTACCTC. It specifies CSARTSGGISYKQYL. The chain joins TRBV20-1 to TRBJ2-7, with TRBD2 identical over 13 bases. Germline assignment: CDR1 DFQATT and CDR2 SNEGSKA (reference sequence). The CDR3 is 15 residues long.

The chain recombines TRBV5-4 with TRBJ2-1; TRBD2 matches 7 bases. There are 19 residues in the CDR3. CDR1 and CDR2 (germline): SGHNT, YYREEE (reference sequence). Unmatched junction bases numbered 16, after V lost 3 bases and J lost 1 base. The CDR3 loop reads CASSWRSSGRTWSYNEQFF. In DNA form, the CDR3 reads TGTGCCAGCAGCTGGAGGTCTAGCGGAAGGACCTGGTCCTACAATGAGCAGTTCTTC.

The chain employs TRBV6-5 and TRBJ2-5; D is uncertain. The CDR3 sequence is 14 residues long. The germline gives CDR1 MNHEY, CDR2 SVGAGI. V lost 3 bases and J lost 5, with 13 bases in between. Here the CDR3 DNA reads TGTGCCAGCAGTTATTCATCTTTCAGGGAGACCCAGTACTTC. Translating gives CASSYSSFRETQYF.

The rearrangement joins TRBV6-1 to TRBJ2-7; D remains unclear. CDR1 and CDR2 (germline): MNHNS, SASEGT. The ends were cut back, 9 bases at V and 3 bases at J, with 15 bases in the middle. CDR3 size: 13 residues. The CDR3 coding sequence is TGTGCCAGAACCCGCCCGGGCAACTACGAGCAGTACTTC. This sequence encodes CARTRPGNYEQYF.

In the case of this clonotype: Compared with germline, one end of the junction differs, possibly owing to a read error. The chain has TRBV6-4 and TRBJ2-1; 7 nucleotides match TRBD2. CDR1 MRHNA and CDR2 SNTAGT come from the germline V gene. This CDR3 is built from 16 residues. CDR3 region: CTSSEVGGSSYDEQFF. For the CDR3, the DNA is TGTACCAGCAGTGAAGTGGGGGGGAGCTCCTACGATGAGCAGTTCTTC.

This clonotype was picked up a small number of times. The chain joins TRBV5-5 to TRBJ1-3; 9 nucleotides line up with TRBD1. The CDR3 is made up of 14 amino acids. Germline V CDR1 and CDR2: SGHKS, YYEKEE (reference sequence). The V and J ends lost 7 bases and 5 bases, in that order; junction bases with no gene match: 7. DNA for the CDR3: TGTGCCAGCGGTCGGACAGGGGATAGAAACACCATATATTTT. This sequence encodes CASGRTGDRNTIYF.

The chain uses TRBV15 and TRBJ2-1; D uncertain. CDR3 size: 13 residues. Germline CDR1 and CDR2: LNHNV and YYDKDF (reference sequence). V lost 1 base and J 7 bases, leaving 8 bases between the germline ends. CDR3 bases: TGTGCCACCAGCAGAGCGAGGATAAATGAGCAGTTCTTC. This sequence encodes CATSRARINEQFF.

This clonotype occurred many times. This chain joins TRBV5-1 and TRBJ1-1; D call uncertain. Germline lookup yields CDR1 SGHRS and CDR2 YFSETQ. V lost 0 bases to trimming and J lost 1 base, with 7 bases between them. The CDR3 runs 14 residues. The CDR3, as DNA: TGCGCCAGCAGCTTGGGTCGGCCGAACACTGAAGCTTTCTTT. It encodes CASSLGRPNTEAFF.

This clonotype was counted at least ten times. The chain couples TRBV7-3 to TRBJ2-5; D is tentatively TRBD1 or TRBD2 (5 bases each). The CDR3 runs 13 residues. Deletions cut 4 bases from V and 6 bases from J, with 12 bases between. Germline V gene sequence: CDR1 SGHTA, CDR2 FQGTGA. The CDR3 DNA reads as TGTGCCAGCAGCTCCCGGGACGGCCAGACCCAGTACTTC. Translation gives CASSSRDGQTQYF.

The chain recombines TRBV5-6 with TRBJ2-7, with a tentative D call TRBD2 (5 bases). Germline V gene lookup returns CDR1 SGHDT and CDR2 YYEEEE. The CDR3 totals 13 residues. V lost 4 bases to trimming and J lost 0 bases, with 8 bases between them. The CDR3 is CASSRGPSYEQYF. DNA for the CDR3: TGTGCCAGCAGCCGCGGGCCCTCCTACGAGCAGTACTTC.

The genes are TRBV18 and TRBJ1-1, with a tentative D call TRBD1 (6 bases). Trimming took 3 bases from V and 3 from J, leaving 14 bases between them. This CDR3 is 15 amino acids long. Germline CDR1 and CDR2: KGHSH and LQKENI. The CDR3 DNA sequence: TGTGCCAGCTCACCGCTAACAGGGTGGGACACTGAAGCTTTCTTT. Its translation is CASSPLTGWDTEAFF. Using reference TRBV18 and TRBJ1-1 for the parts outside the CDR3, the full variable domain is NAGVMQNPRHLVRRRGQEARLRCSPMKGHSHVYWYRQLPEEGLKFMVYLQKENIIDESGMPKERFSAEFPKEGPSILRIQQVVRGDSAAYFCASSPLTGWDTEAFFGQGTRLTVV.

The chain joins TRBV28 to TRBJ1-5; D perhaps matches TRBD1 (5 bases). The V gene lost 4 bases and the J gene lost 2 bases, with 18 bases spanning the gap. The CDR3 runs 17 residues. CDR1 is MDHEN, CDR2 SYDVKM, per germline. CDR3 in amino acids: CASSYPSGGIGNQPQHF. The CDR3 bases are TGTGCCAGCAGTTACCCTAGCGGGGGGATCGGCAATCAGCCCCAGCATTTT.

This clonotype was counted many times. The genes are TRBV28 and TRBJ2-1; TRBD2 is a possible D gene (6 bases). The V end lost 3 bases, the J end lost 9 bases, and 9 bases lay between the germline ends. CDR3 length equals 12 residues. CDR1 and CDR2 (germline): MDHEN, SYDVKM. The CDR3 region has the DNA TGTGCCAGCAGTTTGCGGGGAACTGAGCAGTTCTTC. Translated: CASSLRGTEQFF.

This clonotype was seen ten or more times. The chain has TRBV7-2 and TRBJ1-1; TRBD1 agrees at 8 bases. Per germline, CDR1 SGHTA and CDR2 FQGNSA. The ends lost 1 base at V and 7 bases at J; junction bases unmatched: 8. The CDR3 is made up of 15 amino acids. The CDR3 nucleotides are TGTGCCAGCAGCTTAGGATCGACAGGGGTTTTTGAAGCTTTCTTT. Translating it yields CASSLGSTGVFEAFF. The full variable domain, completed using reference TRBV7-2 and TRBJ1-1, is GAGVSQSPSNKVTEKGKDVELRCDPISGHTALYWYRQSLGQGLEFLIYFQGNSAPDKSGLPSDRFSAERTGGSVSTLTIQRTQQEDSAVYLCASSLGSTGVFEAFFGQGTRLTVV.

This clonotype was picked up many times. This chain joins TRBV19 and TRBJ2-7; D is perhaps TRBD1 (5 bases). The germline V and J ends were trimmed by 5 bases and 1 base, with 12 bases remaining between them. Germline V gene data show CDR1 as LNHDA and CDR2 as SQIVND (reference sequence). The CDR3 extends over 14 amino acids. This chain's CDR3 is CASSQDSLSYEQYF. DNA for the CDR3: TGTGCCAGTAGTCAAGACAGTTTATCCTACGAGCAGTACTTC.

A word on this clonotype: The junction shows a germline mismatch at one end, possibly a read error. The chain joins TRBV7-9 to TRBJ2-4, with D possibly called TRBD1 or TRBD2 (6 bases each). The CDR3 covers 15 residues. Germline V gives CDR1 SEHNR, CDR2 FQNEAQ (reference sequence). The CDR3 loop reads CASRRGGGTTDMQYF. CDR3 DNA sequence: TGTGCCAGCAGGAGGGGAGGTGGGACAACGGACATGCAGTACTTC.

Regarding this clonotype: A read error may account for a junction end that differs from germline. This chain links TRBV20-1 with TRBJ1-1, with D maybe TRBD1 (6 bases). In germline, CDR1 is DFQATT, CDR2 SNEGSKA (reference sequence). The CDR3 runs 12 residues. DNA of the CDR3: TGCAGTTCGCCTACAGGGAGCACTGAGGCTTTCTTT. It specifies CSSPTGSTEAFF.